The table lists the clone carrying this T cell receptor (beta chain) with many counts. No antigen is known for it. The CDR3 totals 15 residues. V was cut by 7 bases and J by 3 bases, with 13 bases left in between. CDR1 SNHLY and CDR2 FYNNEI come from the germline V gene. The sample belongs to a study of T cells in Graves' hyperthyroidism and ophthalmopathy. TCR beta CDR3 regions were amplified from RNA. The TCR CDR3 was amplified in a first-round RT-PCR using the HTBI primer set. TCRdb recomputed calls from the multiplex PCR reads with MiXCR, one row per CDR3 protein. The sample has 300,000 or so distinct CDR3 sequences; over 20% are singletons. Those with hyperthyroidism were 18 to 65 years old, newly diagnosed, and ill for under 2 months. Diagnoses used clinical symptoms, serum thyroxine and TRAb, thyroid ultrasound and orbital computed tomography. The study's findings and limits: Separating ophthalmopathy from stable hyperthyroidism was achieved by a 13 V-J model.

V and J are TRBV2 and TRBJ2-6, with a weak D call TRBD1 (5 bases). Sequencing was carried out using blood. This sequence was found in a woman in her 50s with Graves' hyperthyroidism. Written as DNA, the CDR3 is TGTGCCAGCAAGTTCCAGGGTGGTGGGGCCAACGTCCTGACTTTC. It is translated as CASKFQGGGANVLTF.